Sequencing of this T cell receptor beta chain was carried out in a study of blood T cell repertoires in COVID-19. Sequencing used immunoSEQ multiplex PCR; TCRdb keeps in-frame clones, though not all of them. The repertoire holds about 380,000 clones, with 70% to 85% as singletons. CDR3 length: 15 residues. Germline V gives CDR1 SGHDN, CDR2 FVKESK. V lost 0 bases, J lost 1 base, and 9 bases lay in between. This sequence was found in a human donor with acute or convalescent COVID-19. The donor label of this sample is uncertain. The sequencing input was peripheral blood. The chain combines TRBV14 with TRBJ1-1; D is undetermined. The DNA for the CDR3 is TGTGCCAGCAGCCAAGATGGACGGGGGAACACTGAAGCTTTCTTT. Its protein product is CASSQDGRGNTEAFF.